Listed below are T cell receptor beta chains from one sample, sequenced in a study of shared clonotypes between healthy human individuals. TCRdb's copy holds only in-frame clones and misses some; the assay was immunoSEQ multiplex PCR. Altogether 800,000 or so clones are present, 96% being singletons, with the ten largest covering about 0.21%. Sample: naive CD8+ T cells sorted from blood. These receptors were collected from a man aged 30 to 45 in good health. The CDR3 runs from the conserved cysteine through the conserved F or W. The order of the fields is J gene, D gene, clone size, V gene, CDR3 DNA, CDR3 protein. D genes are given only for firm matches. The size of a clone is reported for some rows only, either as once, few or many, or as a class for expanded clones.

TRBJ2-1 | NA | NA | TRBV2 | TGTGCCAGCAGTGAAGGAAGCGCGGGACGTTGGGACAATGAGCAGTTCTTC | CASSEGSAGRWDNEQFF
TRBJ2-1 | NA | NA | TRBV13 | TGTGCCAGCAGCCTGGGACCCCGAAATGAGCAGTTCTTC | CASSLGPRNEQFF
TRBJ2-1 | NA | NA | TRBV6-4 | TGTGCCAGCAGTGGGGACCCGAGCTCCTACAATGAGCAGTTCTTC | CASSGDPSSYNEQFF
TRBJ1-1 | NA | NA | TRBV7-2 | TGTGCCAGCAGCTTTAACGCAGGGCGGAACACTGAAGCTTTCTTT | CASSFNAGRNTEAFF
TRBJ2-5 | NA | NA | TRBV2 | TGTGCCAGCAGAGATTACCGGGACACAGAAGAGACCCAGTACTTC | CASRDYRDTEETQYF
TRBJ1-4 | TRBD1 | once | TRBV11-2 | TGTGCCAGCAGCTTAGGGACAGGGATTGAAAAACTGTTTTTT | CASSLGTGIEKLFF
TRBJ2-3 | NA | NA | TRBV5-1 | TGCGCCAGCAGCTTGTATGCAGATACGCAGTATTTT | CASSLYADTQYF
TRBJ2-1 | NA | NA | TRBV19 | TGTGCCAGTTGTGGGGGATCCTACAATGAGCAGTTCTTC | CASCGGSYNEQFF
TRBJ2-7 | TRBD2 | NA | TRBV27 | TGTGCCAGCAGTATTCTTAGCGGGTCCCCCTACGAGCAGTACTTC | CASSILSGSPYEQYF
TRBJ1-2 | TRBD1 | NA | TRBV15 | TGTGCCACCAGCAGAGGACAGGGGGCTAACTATGGCTACACCTTC | CATSRGQGANYGYTF
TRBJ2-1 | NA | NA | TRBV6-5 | TGTGCCAGCAGTTACGTGGCGCAGAGCTCCTACAATGAGCAGTTCTTC | CASSYVAQSSYNEQFF
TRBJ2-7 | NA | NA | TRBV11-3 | TGTGCCAGCAGCAATCAGGCATACGAGCAGTACTTC | CASSNQAYEQYF
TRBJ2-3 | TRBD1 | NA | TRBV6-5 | TGTGCCAGCAGTATAAGGACAGGGGTTTCTGATACGCAGTATTTT | CASSIRTGVSDTQYF
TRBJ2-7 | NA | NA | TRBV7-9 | TGTGCCAGCAGCTTAGCGGACATTTCATACGAGCAGTACTTC | CASSLADISYEQYF
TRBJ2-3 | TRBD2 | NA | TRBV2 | TGTGCCAGCAGTCATACTGGACTAGCGGGAGTAGATACGCAGTATTTT | CASSHTGLAGVDTQYF
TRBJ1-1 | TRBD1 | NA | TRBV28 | TGTGCCAGCAGACCCGACAGGGGTGAAGCTTTCTTT | CASRPDRGEAFF
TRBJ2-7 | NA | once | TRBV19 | TGTGCCACCTCCCCTGGGGGGTGGATCTACGAGCAGTACTTC | CATSPGGWIYEQYF
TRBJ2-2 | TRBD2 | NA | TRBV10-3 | TGTGCCATCAGTGAGCCCGTTCAGCGGGAGGGCCGCACCGGGGAGCTGTTTTTT | CAISEPVQREGRTGELFF
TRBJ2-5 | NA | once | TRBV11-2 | TGTGCCAGCAGCGCAGGGGGGGGCCAAGAGACCCAGTACTTC | CASSAGGGQETQYF
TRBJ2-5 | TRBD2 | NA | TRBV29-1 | TGCAGCGTTTTAACTCGCGGGAGGGGGGCTCTCCAAGAGACCCAGTACTTC | CSVLTRGRGALQETQYF
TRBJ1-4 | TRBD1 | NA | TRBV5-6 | TGTGCCAGCAGCGTGGACAGGGGATGGGATAATGAAAAACTGTTTTTT | CASSVDRGWDNEKLFF
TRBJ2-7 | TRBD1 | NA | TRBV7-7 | TGTGCTAGCAGCTTATACGGGACAGAAGAGCAGTACTTC | CASSLYGTEEQYF
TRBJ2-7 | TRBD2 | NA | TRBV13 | TGTGCCAGCAGCTCCCCTCCGGGGGGGTTCTACTTC | CASSSPPGGFYF
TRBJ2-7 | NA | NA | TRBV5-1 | TGCGCCAGCAGCTTAACGGGGTCGACCATCTACGAGCAGTACTTC | CASSLTGSTIYEQYF
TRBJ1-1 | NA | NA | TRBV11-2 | TGTGCCAGCAGCTTGTTTACAGGGATTTGGACTGAAGCTTTCTTT | CASSLFTGIWTEAFF
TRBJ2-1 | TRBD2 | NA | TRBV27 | TGTGCCAGCAGCCCTTCCGGGACTAGCTTCTACAATGAGCAGTTCTTC | CASSPSGTSFYNEQFF
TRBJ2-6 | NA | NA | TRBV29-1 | TGCAGCGTTGAAGATCCCCGGCAGGCTGGGGCCAACGTCCTGACTTTC | CSVEDPRQAGANVLTF
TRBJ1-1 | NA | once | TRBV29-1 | TGCAGCGTTGTGTTCAATGACGACCAGGAAGCTTTCTTT | CSVVFNDDQEAFF
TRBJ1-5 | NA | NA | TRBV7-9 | TGTGCCAGCAGCTCTTCAGTCAGCAATCAGCCCCAGCATTTT | CASSSSVSNQPQHF
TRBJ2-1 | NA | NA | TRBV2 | TGTGCCAGCAGTGGACTAGTGGGAGACTACAATGAGCAGTTCTTC | CASSGLVGDYNEQFF
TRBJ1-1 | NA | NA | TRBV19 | TGTGCCAGTAGTATCACCGGGGTAATGAACACTGAAGCTTTCTTT | CASSITGVMNTEAFF
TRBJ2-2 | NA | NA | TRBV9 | TGTGCCAGCAGCCCTACGGACTTAAACACCGGGGAGCTGTTTTTT | CASSPTDLNTGELFF
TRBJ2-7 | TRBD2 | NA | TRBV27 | TGTGCCAGCAGTTCCCGTGGGAGCGGGACCCGCGAGCAGTACTTC | CASSSRGSGTREQYF
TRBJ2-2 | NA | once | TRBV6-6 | TGTGCCAGCGAAGGGGCGTCTATCACCGGGGAGCTGTTTTTT | CASEGASITGELFF
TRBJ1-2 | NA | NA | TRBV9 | TGTGCCAGCAGCACCTTGAGCTATGGCTACACCTTC | CASSTLSYGYTF
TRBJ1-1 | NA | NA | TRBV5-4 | TGTGCCAGCAGTTTCGAAAGGACCCAGAACACTGAAGCTTTCTTT | CASSFERTQNTEAFF
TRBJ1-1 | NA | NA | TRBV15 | TGTGCCACCGGGGGTTTCAACGCTGAAGCTTTCTTT | CATGGFNAEAFF
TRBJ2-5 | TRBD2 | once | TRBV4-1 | TGCGCCAGCAGCCTAAGAGCGGGAGAAGAGACCCAGTACTTC | CASSLRAGEETQYF
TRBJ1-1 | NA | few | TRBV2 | TGTGCCAGCAGTGATTCGGGGACTGAAGCTTTCTTT | CASSDSGTEAFF
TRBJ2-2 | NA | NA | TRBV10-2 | TGCGCCAGCAGTGAGTCAGGCTATGGGGCCGGGGAGCTGTTTTTT | CASSESGYGAGELFF
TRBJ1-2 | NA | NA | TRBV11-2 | TGTGCCAGCAGCATACGGAGTGTAGGCTATGGCTACACCTTC | CASSIRSVGYGYTF
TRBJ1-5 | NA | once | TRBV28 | TGTGCCAGCAGTCGAAGACAGGCAGGACAGCCCCAGCATTTT | CASSRRQAGQPQHF
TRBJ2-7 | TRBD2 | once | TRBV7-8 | TGTGCCTCCGAAGACCTCCCGGGGACTAGCGGTCCCTACGAGCAGTACTTC | CASEDLPGTSGPYEQYF
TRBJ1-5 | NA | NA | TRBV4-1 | TGCGCCAGCAGCCAGGAGGCAGGGGACCTATATAGCAATCAGCCCCAGCATTTT | CASSQEAGDLYSNQPQHF
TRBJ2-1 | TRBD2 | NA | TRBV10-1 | TGCGCCAGCAGTGAGTCGGGGGGGTATGAGCAGTTCTTC | CASSESGGYEQFF
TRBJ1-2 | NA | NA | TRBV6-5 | TGTGCCAGCACGAGGGTCACGGGTAGCTATGGCTACACCTTC | CASTRVTGSYGYTF
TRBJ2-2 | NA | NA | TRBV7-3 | TGTGCCAGCAGCGAACTGGAATCAGGGACCGGGGAGCTGTTTTTT | CASSELESGTGELFF
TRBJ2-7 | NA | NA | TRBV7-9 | TGTGCCAGCAGTTCCGGGACAAAGGCCTACGAGCAGTACTTC | CASSSGTKAYEQYF
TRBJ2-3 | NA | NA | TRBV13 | TGTGCCAGCACCTTCAGTACAAAGGGAGGCGTAGGGCTCACAGATACGCAGTATTTT | CASTFSTKGGVGLTDTQYF
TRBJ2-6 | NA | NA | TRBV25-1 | TGTGCCAACATCTCCCCTCCAAGGATCCCTGGGGCCAACGTCCTGACTTTC | CANISPPRIPGANVLTF
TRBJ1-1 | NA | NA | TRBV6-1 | TGTGCCAGCAGTGAAGCGGCGGGGCAGCCCACTGAAGCTTTCTTT | CASSEAAGQPTEAFF
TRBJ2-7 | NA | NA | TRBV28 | TGTGCCACTGCGGAGGTAGACGCCTACGAGCAGTACTTC | CATAEVDAYEQYF
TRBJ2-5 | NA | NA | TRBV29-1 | TGCAGCGTTGCGACAGGGACGGGAGAAGAGACCCAGTACTTC | CSVATGTGEETQYF
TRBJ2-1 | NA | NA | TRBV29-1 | TGCAGCGTTGAAGACCCTGGCGGGACTCGTCACAATGAGCAGTTCTTC | CSVEDPGGTRHNEQFF
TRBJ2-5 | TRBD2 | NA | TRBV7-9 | TGTGCCAGCAGCTTAGGGACTAGCGGGAGAAATCAGGAGACCCAGTACTTC | CASSLGTSGRNQETQYF
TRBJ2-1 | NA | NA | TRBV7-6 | TGTGCCAGCAGCACTTTCCTAGCCAATGAGCAGTTCTTC | CASSTFLANEQFF
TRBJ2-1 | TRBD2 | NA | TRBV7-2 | TGTGCCAGCAGCTCGCATGGACTAGCGGAATACAATGAGCAGTTCTTC | CASSSHGLAEYNEQFF
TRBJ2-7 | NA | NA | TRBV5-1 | TGCGCCAGCAGCTTGGTACGGCCCTACGAGCAGTACTTC | CASSLVRPYEQYF
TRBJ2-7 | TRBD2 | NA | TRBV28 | TGTGCCAGCAAAACTAGCGGTAGCTCCTACGAGCAGTACTTC | CASKTSGSSYEQYF